The clone carrying this T cell receptor (beta chain) was observed a single time. Its antigen remains unidentified. The sample belongs to a study of OX40 agonist ivuxolimab in advanced cancers. On the study more broadly: Three patients responded partially, comprising one with hepatocellular carcinoma and two with cutaneous melanoma. Regarding the study as a whole: There was clonal expansion of CD4+ and CD8+ blood T cells by week 6 at 0.1 to 3.0 mg/kg. The average count of expanded clones was higher among CD8+ T cells than among CD4+.

Looked up from germline, CDR1 is SGHTS and CDR2 is YDEGEE. The V end lost 4 bases, the J end lost 1 base, and 11 bases lay between the germline ends. This CDR3 is built from 14 residues. The protocol was immunoSEQ multiplex PCR, while the TCRdb copy is restricted to in-frame clones and leaves out a portion. The sample shows tens of thousands of clones, 83% of them seen only once. The chain combines TRBV5-8 with TRBJ2-5, with D perhaps TRBD1 or TRBD2 (5 bases each). The sequencing used CD4+ or CD8+ T cells sorted from blood, collected in a trial of the OX40 agonist ivuxolimab. The TCR sequence derives from an adult with an advanced solid tumor such as melanoma, head and neck, liver or kidney cancer. The CDR3 here is CASSIYGTQETQYF. CDR3 in DNA: TGTGCCAGCAGCATTTACGGGACCCAAGAGACCCAGTACTTC.